The T cell receptor (beta chain) described here comes from a study of cytomegalovirus exposure and HLA in healthy donors. General study results and limits: Most TCR beta V segments were productive about 87% or about 30% of the time in an earlier analysis. A later analysis found common viral pathogens apparently linked to several of the most significant clusters.

The PCR contained 60 Vbeta and 13 Jbeta primers. TCRdb's copy holds only in-frame clones and misses some; the assay was immunoSEQ multiplex PCR. The table lists roughly 100,000 clones, about 75% of them singletons. V dropped 2 bases and J dropped 6; count of bases not matched to a gene: 9. This CDR3 has 15 residues. Germline loops: CDR1 SGHAT, CDR2 FQNNGV. This clone was detected once. Its antigen is not identified. This TCR was sampled from a man between 40 and 49 years old in good health and CMV-seronegative. Sequencing was carried out using PBMCs. The chain combines TRBV11-2 with TRBJ2-7; 8 bases are shared with TRBD2. CDR3 DNA sequence: TGTGCCAGCAGCTTACGGGGGGGCGGGGAAGGCGAGCAGTACTTC. Amino acid sequence: CASSLRGGGEGEQYF.